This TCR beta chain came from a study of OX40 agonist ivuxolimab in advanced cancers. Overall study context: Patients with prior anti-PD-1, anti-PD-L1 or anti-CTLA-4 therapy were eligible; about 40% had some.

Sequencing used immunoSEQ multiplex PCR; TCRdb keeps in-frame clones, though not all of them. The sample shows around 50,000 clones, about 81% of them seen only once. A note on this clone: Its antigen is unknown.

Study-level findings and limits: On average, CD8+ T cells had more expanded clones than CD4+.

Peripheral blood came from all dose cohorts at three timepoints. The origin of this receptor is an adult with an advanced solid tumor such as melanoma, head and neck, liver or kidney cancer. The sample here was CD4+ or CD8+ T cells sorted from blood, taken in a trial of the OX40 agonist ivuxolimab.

This CDR3 reads CASSLLSSAKETQYF. The CDR3 DNA reads as TGTGCCAGCAGCTTGCTGTCTAGCGCAAAAGAGACCCAGTACTTC. The chain uses TRBV5-6 and TRBJ2-5; D is possibly TRBD2 (6 bases). The CDR3 extends over 15 amino acids. V was pared by 1 base and J by 3 bases, with 13 bases between. The germline gives CDR1 SGHDT, CDR2 YYEEEE.